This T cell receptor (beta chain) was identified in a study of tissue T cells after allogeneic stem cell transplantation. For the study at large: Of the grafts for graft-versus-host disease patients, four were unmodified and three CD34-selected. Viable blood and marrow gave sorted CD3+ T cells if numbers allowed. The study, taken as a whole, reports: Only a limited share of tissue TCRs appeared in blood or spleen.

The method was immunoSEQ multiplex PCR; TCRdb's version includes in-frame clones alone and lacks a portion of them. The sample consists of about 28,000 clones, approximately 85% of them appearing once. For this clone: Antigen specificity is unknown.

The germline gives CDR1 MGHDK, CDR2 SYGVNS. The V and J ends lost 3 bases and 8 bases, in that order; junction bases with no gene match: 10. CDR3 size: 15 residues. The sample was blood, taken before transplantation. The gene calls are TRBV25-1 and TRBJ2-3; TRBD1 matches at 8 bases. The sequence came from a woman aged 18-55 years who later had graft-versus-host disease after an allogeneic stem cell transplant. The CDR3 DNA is TGTGCCAGCAGTGACTGGACAGGGTTCATGGGTACGCAGTATTTT. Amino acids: CASSDWTGFMGTQYF.